This T cell receptor beta chain emerged from a study of blood T cell repertoires in COVID-19. Across the whole study: Nucleic acid was either cDNA or gDNA, and it came from T cells, B-cell-depleted T cells, or PBMCs.

TCRdb's copy holds only in-frame clones and misses some; the assay was immunoSEQ multiplex PCR. The table lists some 30,000 clones, 85% to 90% of them singletons. CDR1 is SGHVS and CDR2 is FQNEAQ in the germline V gene. CDR3 length: 13 amino acids. With 7 bases removed from V and 1 base from J, the gap between germline ends came to 10 bases. This TCR was recovered from a human donor in a cohort sampled during active COVID-19. The donor label of this sample is uncertain. The chain joins TRBV7-8 to TRBJ2-5; possibly TRBD1 for D (6 bases). Sequencing was performed on peripheral blood. This chain's CDR3 is CASTRGGQETQYF. For the CDR3, the DNA is TGTGCCAGCACCAGAGGGGGCCAAGAGACCCAGTACTTC.